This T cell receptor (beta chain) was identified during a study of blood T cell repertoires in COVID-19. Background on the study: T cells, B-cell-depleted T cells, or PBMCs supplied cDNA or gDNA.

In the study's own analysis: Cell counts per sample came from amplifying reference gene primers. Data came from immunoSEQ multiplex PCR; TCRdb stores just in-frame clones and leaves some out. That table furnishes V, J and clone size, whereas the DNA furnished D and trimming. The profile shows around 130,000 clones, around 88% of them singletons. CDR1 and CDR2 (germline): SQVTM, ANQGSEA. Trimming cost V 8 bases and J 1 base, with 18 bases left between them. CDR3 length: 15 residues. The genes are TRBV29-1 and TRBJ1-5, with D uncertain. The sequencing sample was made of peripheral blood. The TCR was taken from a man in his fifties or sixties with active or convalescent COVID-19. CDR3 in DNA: TGCAGCCCCCCCGGTCGGGGTCGAAGCAATCAGCCCCAGCATTTT. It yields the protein CSPPGRGRSNQPQHF.